A single sample is the source of the 12 T cell receptor beta chains below, sequenced in a study of Ad26.COV2.S vaccination and SARS-CoV-2 variants. Treatment denoted: 15 to 20 received Ad26.COV2.S at low or high dose, single or two shots; several received placebo; per-sample allocation not given. After the first vaccine or placebo injection, samples were drawn on day 63. TCRdb keeps only in-frame clones here, not all; method: immunoSEQ multiplex PCR. Of about 350,000 clones in the sample, 65% to 90% were seen once. This material consisted of peripheral blood, taken in a trial of Ad26.COV2.S vaccine versus placebo. The receptors stem from a person aged 18-65 years who received the Ad26.COV2.S COVID-19 vaccine or a placebo.

The chain carries TRBV6-5 and TRBJ2-1, with unresolved D. Germline V gene lookup returns CDR1 MNHEY and CDR2 SVGAGI. Trimming stripped 0 bases from V and 8 bases from J, with 2 bases between. CDR3 length: 11 amino acids. DNA of the CDR3: TGTGCCAGCAGTTACTCGGATGAGCAGTTCTTC. This sequence encodes CASSYSDEQFF.

V gene TRBV4-3 combines with J gene TRBJ1-1; D unresolved. The CDR3 runs 14 residues. Between the trimmed V and J ends, which lost 1 base and 0 bases, there was a span of 6 bases. Germline values: CDR1 LGHNA, CDR2 YSLEER. The CDR3 nucleotides read TGCGCCAGCAGCCAAGGGATAATGAACACTGAAGCTTTCTTT. As protein: CASSQGIMNTEAFF.

V is TRBV5-1 and J is TRBJ2-3; 8 bases are shared with TRBD1. The V gene end was trimmed by 5 bases and the J gene end by 4 bases; junction bases not matched to a gene: 6. Germline values: CDR1 SGHRS, CDR2 YFSETQ. The CDR3 is 14 residues long. As DNA, the CDR3 is TGCGCCAGCAGAAGACAGGGGATTGCAGATACGCAGTATTTT. Its protein product is CASRRQGIADTQYF.

The chain employs TRBV2 and TRBJ2-3, with D perhaps matching TRBD2 (5 bases). The length of the CDR3 is 16 residues. CDR1 and CDR2 (germline): SNHLY, FYNNEI. Trimming pared 5 bases from V and 0 bases from J, leaving 15 bases between. Here the CDR3 DNA reads TGTGCCAGCAGTCCGGGCACTAGTCATAGCACAGATACGCAGTATTTT. It translates to CASSPGTSHSTDTQYF.

The chain recombines TRBV9 with TRBJ2-1; 9 bases line up with TRBD2. CDR1 SGDLS and CDR2 YYNGEE come from the germline V gene. The CDR3 runs 15 residues. V lost 4 bases and J lost 1; bases outside the gene matches: 3. The DNA of the CDR3 is TGTGCCAGCAGCAATAGCGGGAGATCCTACAATGAGCAGTTCTTC. Its translation is CASSNSGRSYNEQFF.

This clone came up once. This sequence joins TRBV28 and TRBJ2-4; D remains ambiguous. Germline loops: CDR1 MDHEN, CDR2 SYDVKM. The CDR3 is 14 residues long. The V end lost 4 bases, the J end lost 2 bases, and 9 bases lay between the germline ends. CDR3 loop: CASSSKTSKNIQYF. The CDR3, as DNA: TGTGCCAGCAGTTCCAAAACCTCCAAAAACATTCAGTACTTC.

This rearrangement joins TRBV10-3 to TRBJ1-6; D unclear. Looked up from germline, CDR1 is ENHRY and CDR2 is SYGVKD. CDR3 length: 13 amino acids. Trimming shortened V by 7 bases and J by 3 bases, and 7 bases separated the two germline ends. For the CDR3, the DNA is TGTGCCATCACAATGGACTATAATTCACCCCTCCACTTT. It encodes CAITMDYNSPLHF.

The rearrangement joins TRBV29-1 to TRBJ2-5; D is undetermined. The germline gives CDR1 SQVTM, CDR2 ANQGSEA. Trimming shortened V by 3 bases and J by 2 bases, and 10 bases separated the two germline ends. This CDR3 has 13 amino acids. The chain's CDR3 is CSVETADQETQYF. DNA of the CDR3: TGCAGCGTTGAGACGGCTGATCAAGAGACCCAGTACTTC.

Written as DNA, the CDR3 is TGTGCCAGCAGCTCACGGCCGGCCTACGAGCAGTACTTC. This encodes CASSSRPAYEQYF. The J gene is TRBJ2-7, the V gene TRBV7-8; unclear D gene. The CDR3 runs to 13 residues. Germline CDR1 SGHVS, CDR2 FQNEAQ. Trimming removed 4 bases at V and 2 bases at J, with 9 bases between. Together with reference TRBV7-8 and TRBJ2-7, the CDR3 gives the full variable domain: GAGVSQSPRYKVAKRGQDVALRCDPISGHVSLFWYQQALGQGPEFLTYFQNEAQLDKSGLPSDRFFAERPEGSVSTLKIQRTQQEDSAVYLCASSSRPAYEQYFGPGTRLTVT.

Comments on this clone: The junction departs from germline at one end; a sequencing error may be responsible. The rearrangement uses TRBV20-1 and TRBJ2-5, with 7 nucleotides matching TRBD2. Looked up from germline, CDR1 is DFQATT and CDR2 is SNEGSKA (reference sequence). There are 9 residues in the CDR3. The CDR3 sequence is CSAIGDYHF. The CDR3, as DNA: TGCAGTGCTATAGGGGACTACCACTTC.

The chain combines TRBV28 with TRBJ1-4, with D unclear. V was shortened by 6 bases and J by 8 bases, with 13 bases between the two germline ends. CDR1 is MDHEN, CDR2 SYDVKM, per germline. This CDR3 is built from 13 residues. CDR3: CASSTRVEEKLFF. CDR3 in DNA: TGTGCCAGCAGCACAAGGGTTGAGGAAAAACTGTTTTTT.

The chain combines TRBV18 with TRBJ2-7; the match to TRBD1 covers 7 bases. The germline CDR1 and CDR2 sequences are KGHSH and LQKENI. With V trimmed by 4 bases and J by 0 bases, 6 bases remained unmatched. The CDR3 contains 15 residues. The CDR3 coding sequence is TGTGCCAGCTCACAGAGACAGGGCAGCTCCTACGAGCAGTACTTC. Protein product: CASSQRQGSSYEQYF.